A single sample gave rise to the 23 T cell receptor beta chains below, sequenced in a study of cytomegalovirus exposure and HLA in healthy donors. The PCR was carried out with 60 Vbeta primers and 13 Jbeta primers. Clones were read by immunoSEQ multiplex PCR, and TCRdb kept only the in-frame ones, dropping some. Its listing shows tens of thousands of clones. The sequenced material came from PBMCs. All receptors derive from a female donor in good health and CMV-seronegative.

The V and J genes are TRBV6-4 and TRBJ2-6; 12 bases line up with TRBD2. The junction had 7 bases not matched to a gene; V was cut back by 11 bases and J by 2 bases. Germline values: CDR1 MRHNA, CDR2 SNTAGT. This CDR3 is 16 amino acids long. The CDR3 nucleotides are TGTGCCCCCTCTAGCGGGGGGGAACCTGGGGCCAACGTCCTGACTTTC. Translating it yields CAPSSGGEPGANVLTF.

The J gene is TRBJ2-5, the V gene TRBV5-1, with TRBD1 as a possible D gene (5 bases). The CDR3 has 15 amino acids. Per the germline V gene, CDR1 is SGHRS and CDR2 is YFSETQ. Trimming left V 0 bases short and J 3 bases short, with 12 bases between. DNA for the CDR3: TGCGCCAGCAGCTTGGGCAGGGTCTTCGAAGAGACCCAGTACTTC. Encoded protein: CASSLGRVFEETQYF.

The rearrangement uses TRBV7-2 and TRBJ1-2, with 9 bases lining up with TRBD1. The germline V gene encodes CDR1 SGHTA and CDR2 FQGNSA. CDR3 length: 15 residues. With V trimmed by 3 bases and J by 4 bases, 6 bases remained unmatched. CDR3 residues: CASSFEGQGGYGYTF. For the CDR3, the DNA is TGTGCCAGCAGCTTCGAGGGACAGGGCGGCTATGGCTACACCTTC.

This chain links TRBV19 with TRBJ1-3, with 8 bases matching TRBD1. V was clipped by 7 bases and J by 4 bases; unmatched bases: 6. Germline CDR1 reads LNHDA; CDR2 reads SQIVND (reference sequence). There are 14 residues in the CDR3. The CDR3 protein is CASTLRTGGNTIYF. CDR3 in DNA: TGTGCCAGTACCCTAAGGACAGGGGGAAACACCATATATTTT. The full variable domain, in which reference TRBV19 and TRBJ1-3 provide the parts outside the CDR3, is DGGITQSPKYLFRKEGQNVTLSCEQNLNHDAMYWYRQDPGQGLRLIYYSQIVNDFQKGDIAEGYSVSREKKESFPLTVTSAQKNPTAFYLCASTLRTGGNTIYFGEGSWLTVV.

With regard to this clone: The same CDR3 is also encoded by other DNA sequences in this sample. The gene calls are TRBV5-1 and TRBJ2-7, with D possibly matching TRBD1 (5 bases). The germline V gene has CDR1 SGHRS and CDR2 YFSETQ. CDR3 length: 12 residues. V lost 3 bases to trimming and J lost 7 bases, with 11 bases between them. CDR3 nucleotides: TGCGCCAGCAGCTCCTCAGGGCTGGAGCAGTACTTC. It translates to CASSSSGLEQYF. The whole variable domain, filled in from reference TRBV5-1 and TRBJ2-7, reads KAGVTQTPRYLIKTRGQQVTLSCSPISGHRSVSWYQQTPGQGLQFLFEYFSETQRNKGNFPGRFSGRQFSNSRSEMNVSTLELGDSALYLCASSSSGLEQYFGPGTRLTVT.

V gene TRBV18 combines with J gene TRBJ2-3; D gene uncertain. Germline assignment: CDR1 KGHSH and CDR2 LQKENI. The CDR3 runs 14 residues. V was pared by 2 bases and J by 5 bases, with 11 bases between. The CDR3 DNA follows: TGTGCCAGCTCACCAAGGAGATCGCAAGATACGCAGTATTTT. Protein sequence: CASSPRRSQDTQYF.

With regard to this clone: One end of the junction fails to match germline, which may point to a read error. The CDR3 loop reads CASSLEAGGGETQYF. CDR3 coding DNA: TGTGCTAGCAGCTTAGAGGCCGGGGGGGGAGAGACCCAGTACTTC. The gene calls are TRBV7-7 and TRBJ2-5, with 8 bases fitting TRBD2. Germline V lookup: CDR1 SSHAT, CDR2 FNYEAQ (reference sequence). There are 15 residues in the CDR3.

The chain joins TRBV4-3 to TRBJ2-1, with D possibly matching TRBD1 (6 bases). The CDR3 loop spans 15 amino acids. Trimming removed 1 base at V and 8 bases at J, with 15 bases between. Germline CDR1 and CDR2: LGHNA and YSLEER. Here the CDR3 reads CASSQGARTVHEQFF. The CDR3 DNA reads as TGCGCCAGCAGCCAAGGCGCCCGGACAGTCCATGAGCAGTTCTTC.

The chain recombines TRBV9 with TRBJ2-7; 7 bases are shared with TRBD2. CDR3 length: 13 amino acids. Germline CDR1 reads SGDLS; CDR2 reads YYNGEE. Germline trimming cut 4 bases from V and 6 bases from J; bases unmatched to any gene: 7. The CDR3 here is CASSPFGGGEQYF. CDR3 bases: TGTGCCAGCAGCCCGTTTGGGGGGGGCGAGCAGTACTTC. Full variable domain (outside the CDR3, taken from reference TRBV9 and TRBJ2-7): DSGVTQTPKHLITATGQRVTLRCSPRSGDLSVYWYQQSLDQGLQFLIQYYNGEERAKGNILERFSAQQFPDLHSELNLSSLELGDSALYFCASSPFGGGEQYFGPGTRLTVT.

The CDR3 bases are TGCGCCAGCAGCTTCAGTGCCTCTGGAAACACCATATATTTT. Translation: CASSFSASGNTIYF. V and J are TRBV5-1 and TRBJ1-3; D gene ambiguous. From germline, CDR1 is SGHRS and CDR2 YFSETQ. Trimming cost V 2 bases and J 0 bases, with 6 bases left between them. This CDR3 is built from 14 residues.

The chain employs TRBV9 and TRBJ2-7; 7 bases map to TRBD1. After removal of 0 bases from V and 1 base from J, the junction contained 1 base not matched to a gene. From germline, CDR1 is SGDLS and CDR2 YYNGEE. The CDR3 extends over 14 amino acids. CDR3 region: CASSVGGQSYEQYF. CDR3 coding DNA: TGTGCCAGCAGCGTAGGGGGACAGTCCTACGAGCAGTACTTC.

The CDR3 sequence is CASSLVGHSSPLHF. In DNA, the CDR3 is TGCGCCAGCAGCTTGGTGGGGCACAGTTCACCCCTCCACTTT. The chain carries TRBV5-1 and TRBJ1-6, with D possibly being TRBD1 (5 bases). Germline V lookup: CDR1 SGHRS, CDR2 YFSETQ. CDR3 length: 14 amino acids. Trimming took off 0 bases at V and 9 bases at J, with 10 bases between the two ends.

The chain combines TRBV11-1 with TRBJ2-3; no definite D call. CDR3 size: 17 residues. Per the germline V gene, CDR1 is SGHAT and CDR2 is FQDESV (reference sequence). V dropped 1 base and J dropped 8 bases, with 22 bases sitting between them. The CDR3 is CASSLELYAAADGTQYF. The CDR3 coding sequence is TGTGCCAGCAGCTTAGAATTGTATGCGGCCGCCGATGGTACGCAGTATTTT.

The chain uses TRBV4-2 and TRBJ2-3; a possible D gene is TRBD2 (5 bases). The germline gives CDR1 LGHNA, CDR2 YNFKEQ. V was trimmed by 0 bases and J by 6 bases, leaving 13 bases between them. This CDR3 region has 15 residues. CDR3 DNA sequence: TGTGCCAGCAGCCAAGACCGGACTGGCTCGGATACGCAGTATTTT. Amino acid sequence: CASSQDRTGSDTQYF.

The chain joins TRBV25-1 to TRBJ2-7; 9 nucleotides align to TRBD2. CDR3 length equals 15 residues. The V segment lost 5 bases and the J segment 7 bases; nucleotides outside the gene matches: 12. The germline gives CDR1 MGHDK, CDR2 SYGVNS. For the CDR3, the DNA is TGTGCCAGCAGTCTAGCGGGGCTAACCCTTGGGGAGCAGTACTTC. Protein: CASSLAGLTLGEQYF.

The V gene is TRBV4-2, the J gene TRBJ1-1, with D unresolved. The V gene lost 0 bases and the J gene lost 1 base, with 6 bases spanning the gap. The CDR3 sequence is 14 residues long. Germline V CDR1 and CDR2: LGHNA, YNFKEQ. CDR3 sequence: CASSQDAWNTEAFF. CDR3 nucleotides: TGTGCCAGCAGCCAAGATGCGTGGAACACTGAAGCTTTCTTT.

The chain is built from TRBV4-2 and TRBJ1-6; 7 nucleotides match TRBD1. The CDR3 covers 15 residues. The V gene's germline CDR1 is LGHNA and CDR2 YNFKEQ. J was trimmed by 11 bases and V by 4 bases; bases with no gene match: 11. Here the CDR3 reads CASSLGGQAGPPLHF. CDR3 nucleotides: TGTGCCAGCAGCCTAGGCGGACAGGCAGGGCCACCCCTCCACTTT.

V gene TRBV6-5 combines with J gene TRBJ2-7; no clear D. The germline CDR1 and CDR2 sequences are MNHEY and SVGAGI. CDR3 length equals 14 residues. V was shortened by 0 bases and J by 3 bases, with 9 bases between the two germline ends. CDR3 DNA sequence: TGTGCCAGCAGTTACTCTTTTCCAGTCTACGAGCAGTACTTC. This encodes CASSYSFPVYEQYF.

V usage is TRBV6-1 and J usage is TRBJ1-2; no reliable D call. Per the germline V gene, CDR1 is MNHNS and CDR2 is SASEGT. Trimming removed 3 bases at V and 1 base at J, with 3 bases between. CDR3 length: 12 residues. The CDR3 here is CASSDSNYGYTF. Here the CDR3 DNA reads TGTGCCAGCAGTGACAGTAACTATGGCTACACCTTC.

The rearrangement joins TRBV6-5 to TRBJ1-2; the D gene is possibly TRBD1 (5 bases). The CDR3 runs to 15 residues. The V end was cut by 2 bases, the J end by 6 bases, with 16 bases between. Germline V CDR1 and CDR2: MNHEY, SVGAGI. CDR3 amino acids: CASSYLRVSMDGYTF. DNA for the CDR3: TGTGCCAGCAGTTACCTCAGGGTGTCCATGGATGGCTACACCTTC.

This chain uses TRBV2 with TRBJ2-5, with 12 bases matching TRBD1. Germline V gene data show CDR1 as SNHLY and CDR2 as FYNNEI. V dropped 6 bases and J dropped 5; count of bases not matched to a gene: 7. There are 15 residues in the CDR3. The CDR3 bases are TGTGCCAGCAGCGGGGGGACAGGGGGCAAGGAGACCCAGTACTTC. The encoded protein is CASSGGTGGKETQYF.

The chain recombines TRBV4-3 with TRBJ2-5; maybe TRBD2 (7 bases). In germline, CDR1 is LGHNA, CDR2 YSLEER. The V end was cut by 4 bases, the J end by 4 bases, with 16 bases between. This CDR3 has 15 amino acids. CDR3 sequence reads: CASSPGVVAGETQYF. DNA for the CDR3: TGCGCCAGCAGCCCAGGGGTGGTAGCGGGAGAGACCCAGTACTTC.

V and J are TRBV15 and TRBJ1-4; no definite D call. Germline V CDR1 and CDR2: LNHNV, YYDKDF (reference sequence). The V and J ends lost 1 base and 6 bases respectively, with 9 bases between them. The CDR3 is 14 residues long. The CDR3 nucleotides are TGTGCCACCAGCAGAGTGGTACGGGATGAAAAACTGTTTTTT. Translating it yields CATSRVVRDEKLFF. The full variable domain, with the rest looked up from reference TRBV15 and TRBJ1-4, is DAMVIQNPRYQVTQFGKPVTLSCSQTLNHNVMYWYQQKSSQAPKLLFHYYDKDFNNEADTPDNFQSRRPNTSFCFLDIRSPGLGDTAMYLCATSRVVRDEKLFFGSGTQLSVL.